This entry lists 14 T cell receptor beta chains sequenced from one sample in a study of post-analysis software for immune sequencing data. Findings and limits, study-wide: Patients carried a handful of TRBV segments more frequently than controls did, and TRBV5-6, TRBV5-1 and TRBV20-1 were among them.

Prepared TCR beta cDNA libraries contained unique molecular identifiers. Using its own MiXCR run on the PCR reads, TCRdb lists one record per CDR3 protein. The profile shows about 820,000 distinct CDR3 sequences, around 50% of them singletons. Antigens for these TCRs are unknown. Input material: blood. The receptor set was obtained from a girl aged 5 to 17 with multiple sclerosis.

V is TRBV7-9 and J is TRBJ2-4, with TRBD2 matching over 7 bases. Germline V lookup: CDR1 SEHNR, CDR2 FQNEAQ (reference sequence). V lost 2 bases and J lost 7; bases outside the gene matches: 8. The CDR3 is 15 amino acids. The DNA for the CDR3 is TGTGCCAGCAGCTTATTTGCGGGAGAGGGGAACATTCAGTACTTC. This translates into CASSLFAGEGNIQYF.

The chain couples TRBV5-1 to TRBJ2-5, with D perhaps matching TRBD2 (6 bases). Trimming pared 0 bases from V and 4 bases from J, leaving 13 bases between. Looked up from germline, CDR1 is SGHRS and CDR2 is YFSETQ. This CDR3 has 15 amino acids. CDR3: CASSLVGGVLETQYF. The DNA for the CDR3 is TGCGCCAGCAGCTTGGTCGGGGGAGTATTAGAGACCCAGTACTTC.

In its sample, this clonotype was seen a few times. V usage is TRBV10-3 and J usage is TRBJ2-7; 8 nucleotides match TRBD2. Germline-derived CDR1 and CDR2 are ENHRY and SYGVKD. This CDR3 is built from 17 residues. With 6 bases clipped from V and 5 bases from J, the junction kept 18 bases outside the gene matches. The CDR3 region has the DNA TGTGCCATCAGGGGCCCCGGACTAGCTCCCGGTCGCGACGAGCAGTACTTC. It codes for CAIRGPGLAPGRDEQYF.

J is TRBJ2-5 and V is TRBV6-5, with unresolved D. This CDR3 is 11 amino acids long. V was pared by 5 bases and J by 6 bases, with 7 bases between. Germline loops: CDR1 MNHEY, CDR2 SVGAGI. CDR3 in DNA: TGTGCCAGCAGTACCTCCAAGACCCAGTACTTC. This sequence encodes CASSTSKTQYF.

J is TRBJ2-7 and V is TRBV7-8, with D possibly TRBD2 on 5 matching bases. The CDR3 contains 15 residues. Trimming took 7 bases from V and 2 from J, leaving 18 bases between them. CDR1 is SGHVS and CDR2 is FQNEAQ in the germline V gene. CDR3 region: CASNPPAGGTYEQYF. The DNA of the CDR3 is TGTGCCAGCAACCCACCGGCAGGAGGCACCTACGAGCAGTACTTC.

This sequence joins TRBV20-1 and TRBJ2-5; 8 positions agree with TRBD1. The DNA matches TRBJ2-7 better at its end, which makes the J call doubtful. CDR1 and CDR2 (germline): DFQATT, SNEGSKA (reference sequence). This CDR3 is 14 amino acids long. Here the CDR3 DNA reads TGCAGTGCTCGGACAGGGCCCCCTGGGAACGAGCAGTACTTC. Translation gives CSARTGPPGNEQYF.

The chain couples TRBV29-1 to TRBJ1-2; 9 bases line up with TRBD1. The CDR3 contains 17 residues. CDR1 is SQVTM and CDR2 is ANQGSEA in the germline V gene. V was pared by 2 bases and J by 5 bases, with 15 bases of the junction left unmatched. CDR3 region: CSVEPLLRDRGWYGYTF. CDR3 in DNA: TGCAGCGTTGAACCCCTTCTGCGAGACAGGGGGTGGTATGGCTACACCTTC.

This clonotype has a handful of counts. V gene TRBV20-1 combines with J gene TRBJ2-3; the match to TRBD1 covers 8 bases. V dropped 5 bases and J dropped 4; count of bases not matched to a gene: 17. The V gene's germline CDR1 is DFQATT and CDR2 SNEGSKA (reference sequence). The CDR3 has 17 residues. The CDR3, as DNA: TGCAGTGCTCGACCCTTGGCGACAGGGGTGCATCCAGATACGCAGTATTTT. As protein: CSARPLATGVHPDTQYF.

In this sample, this clonotype turned up a few times. The chain recombines TRBV7-3 with TRBJ2-1, with TRBD2 matching over 7 bases. The length of the CDR3 is 16 residues. Unmatched junction bases numbered 6, after V lost 4 bases and J lost 0 bases. CDR1 and CDR2 (germline): SGHTA, FQGTGA. Written as DNA, the CDR3 is TGTGCCAGCAGCTCGGGACTACTCCGCTCCTACAATGAGCAGTTCTTC. It encodes CASSSGLLRSYNEQFF.

The chain uses TRBV7-9 and TRBJ1-2, with 8 bases aligning to TRBD1. This CDR3 spans 15 amino acids. Germline loops: CDR1 SEHNR, CDR2 FQNEAQ (reference sequence). After removal of 5 bases from V and 4 bases from J, the junction contained 9 bases not matched to a gene. CDR3 nucleotides: TGTGCCAGCAGCGAAGAAGACAGGGGTATCTATGGCTACACCTTC. Translated: CASSEEDRGIYGYTF.

This clonotype was seen a few times. The rearrangement joins TRBV27 to TRBJ2-3, with D perhaps TRBD2 (5 bases). The CDR3 extends over 20 amino acids. The germline gives CDR1 MNHEY, CDR2 SMNVEV (reference sequence). V dropped 7 bases and J dropped 2 bases, with 31 bases sitting between them. This CDR3 is CASNLDRLLRTMGNTDTQYF. DNA for the CDR3: TGTGCCAGCAACTTAGATCGACTACTCAGAACGATGGGAAACACAGATACGCAGTATTTT.

This clonotype has just a few counts. The V and J genes are TRBV5-1 and TRBJ2-4, with D maybe TRBD2 (5 bases). The J call may be wrong; the DNA end is better matched by TRBJ2-5. CDR3 length equals 15 residues. Germline-derived CDR1 and CDR2 are SGHRS and YFSETQ. CDR3 protein: CASSLGSGIEETQYF. CDR3 nucleotides: TGCGCCAGCAGTCTTGGCTCGGGGATCGAAGAGACCCAGTACTTC.

The V gene is TRBV11-2, the J gene TRBJ2-3; TRBD2 might be the D (5 bases). This CDR3 spans 17 amino acids. CDR1 and CDR2 (germline): SGHAT, FQNNGV. Trimming pared 1 base from V and 6 bases from J, leaving 20 bases between. As DNA, the CDR3 is TGTGCCAGCAGCTTAGTGGGTAGCGAAGAGGGCCCCGATACGCAGTATTTT. Its protein product is CASSLVGSEEGPDTQYF.

The chain uses TRBV12-3 or TRBV12-4 and TRBJ2-2; TRBD2 might be the D (6 bases). V lost 4 bases to trimming and J lost 7 bases, with 7 bases between them. The CDR3 is made up of 12 amino acids. CDR3 bases: TGTGCCAGCAGTTGGGACTTCGGGGAGCTGTTTTTT. As protein: CASSWDFGELFF.